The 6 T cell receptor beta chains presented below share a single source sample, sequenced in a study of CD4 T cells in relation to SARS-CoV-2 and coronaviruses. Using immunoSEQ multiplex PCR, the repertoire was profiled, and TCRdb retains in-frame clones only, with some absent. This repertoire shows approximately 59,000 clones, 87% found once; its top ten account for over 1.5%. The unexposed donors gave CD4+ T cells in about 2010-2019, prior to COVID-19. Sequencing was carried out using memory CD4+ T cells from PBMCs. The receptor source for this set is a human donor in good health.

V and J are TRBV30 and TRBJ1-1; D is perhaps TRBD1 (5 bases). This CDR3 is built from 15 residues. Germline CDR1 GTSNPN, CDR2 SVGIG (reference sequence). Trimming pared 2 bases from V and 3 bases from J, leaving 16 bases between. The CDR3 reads CAWSPARAIDTEAFF. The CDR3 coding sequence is TGTGCCTGGAGTCCCGCCAGGGCAATTGACACTGAAGCTTTCTTT.

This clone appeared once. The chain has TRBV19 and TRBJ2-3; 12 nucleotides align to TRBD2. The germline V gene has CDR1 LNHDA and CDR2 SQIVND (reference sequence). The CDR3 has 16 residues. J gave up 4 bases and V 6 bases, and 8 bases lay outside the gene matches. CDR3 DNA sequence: TGTGCCAGTAGGGCTTCTAGCGGGAGGGACGCAGATACGCAGTATTTT. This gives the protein CASRASSGRDADTQYF.

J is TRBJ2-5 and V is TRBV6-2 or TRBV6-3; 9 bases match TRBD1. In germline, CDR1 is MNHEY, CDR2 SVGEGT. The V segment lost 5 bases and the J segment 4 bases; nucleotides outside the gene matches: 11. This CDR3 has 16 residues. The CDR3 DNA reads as TGTGCCAGCAGTCAACCCGGGACAGGGCTGGGAGAGACCCAGTACTTC. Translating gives CASSQPGTGLGETQYF.

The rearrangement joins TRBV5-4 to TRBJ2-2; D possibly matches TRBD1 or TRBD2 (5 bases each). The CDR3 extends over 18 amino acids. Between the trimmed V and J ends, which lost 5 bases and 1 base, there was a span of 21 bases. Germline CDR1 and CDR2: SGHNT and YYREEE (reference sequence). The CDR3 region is CASSHPSKGSGNTGELFF. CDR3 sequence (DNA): TGTGCCAGCAGTCATCCTTCCAAGGGGAGTGGGAACACCGGGGAGCTGTTTTTT.

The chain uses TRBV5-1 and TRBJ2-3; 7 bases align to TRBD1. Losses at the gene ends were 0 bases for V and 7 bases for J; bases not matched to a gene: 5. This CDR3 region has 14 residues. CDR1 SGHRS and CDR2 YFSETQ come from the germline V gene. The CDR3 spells CASSLEGARYTQYF. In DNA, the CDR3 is TGCGCCAGCAGCTTGGAGGGGGCGCGGTATACGCAGTATTTT. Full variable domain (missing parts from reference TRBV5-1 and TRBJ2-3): KAGVTQTPRYLIKTRGQQVTLSCSPISGHRSVSWYQQTPGQGLQFLFEYFSETQRNKGNFPGRFSGRQFSNSRSEMNVSTLELGDSALYLCASSLEGARYTQYFGPGTRLTVL.

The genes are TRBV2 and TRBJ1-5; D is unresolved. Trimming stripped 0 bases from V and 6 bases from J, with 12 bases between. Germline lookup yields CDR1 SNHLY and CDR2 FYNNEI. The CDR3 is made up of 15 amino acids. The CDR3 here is CASSEALSRVQPQHF. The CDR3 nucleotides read TGTGCCAGCAGTGAAGCGCTTAGTCGCGTTCAGCCCCAGCATTTT.